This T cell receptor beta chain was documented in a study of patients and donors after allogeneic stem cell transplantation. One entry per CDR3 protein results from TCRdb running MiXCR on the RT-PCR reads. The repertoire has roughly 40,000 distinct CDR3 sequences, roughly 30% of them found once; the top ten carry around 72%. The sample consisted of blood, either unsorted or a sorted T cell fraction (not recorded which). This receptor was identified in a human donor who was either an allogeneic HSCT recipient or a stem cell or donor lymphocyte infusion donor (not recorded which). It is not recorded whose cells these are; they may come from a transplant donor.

CDR3 coding DNA: TGTGCCAGCAGTTACTCGATTATGGGGGGAGATACGCAGTATTTT. Translated, it gives CASSYSIMGGDTQYF. V is TRBV6-2 or TRBV6-3 and J is TRBJ2-3; weak D call: TRBD2 (6 bases). Germline-derived CDR1 and CDR2 are MNHEY and SVGEGT. The V end lost 0 bases, the J end lost 5 bases, and 12 bases lay between the germline ends. The CDR3 is 15 amino acids.